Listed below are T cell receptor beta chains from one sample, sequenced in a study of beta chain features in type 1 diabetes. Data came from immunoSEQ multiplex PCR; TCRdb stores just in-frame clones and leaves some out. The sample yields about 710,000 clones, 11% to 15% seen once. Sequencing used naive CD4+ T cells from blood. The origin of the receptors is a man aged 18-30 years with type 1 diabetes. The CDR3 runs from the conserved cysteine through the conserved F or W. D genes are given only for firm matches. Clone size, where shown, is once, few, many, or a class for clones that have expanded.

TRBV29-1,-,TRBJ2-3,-,TGCAGCGTTGAATACCTGAGTTTCGGTCTTACAGATACGCAGTATTTT,CSVEYLSFGLTDTQYF
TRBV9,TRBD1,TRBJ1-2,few,TGTGCCAGCAGCGCATTTTCGTACCTCGCAGGGGGCAACTATGGCTACACCTTC,CASSAFSYLAGGNYGYTF
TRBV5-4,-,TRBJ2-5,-,TGTGCCAGCAGCAGGGAGGGAGCAGGGGGAGAGACCCAGTACTTC,CASSREGAGGETQYF
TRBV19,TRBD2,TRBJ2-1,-,TGTGCCAGTCGACTAGCCCAATGGAATGAGCAGTTCTTC,CASRLAQWNEQFF
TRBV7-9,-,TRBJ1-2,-,TGTGCCAGCAGCTTATTGCCAGGCTCATGGGGCTACACCTTC,CASSLLPGSWGYTF
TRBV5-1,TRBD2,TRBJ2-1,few,TGCGCCAGCAGCCACAGCGGGAGGAACAATGAGCAGTTCTTC,CASSHSGRNNEQFF
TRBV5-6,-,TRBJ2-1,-,TGTGCCTCGAGAGGGGGGCCCTACAATGAGCAGTTCTTC,CASRGGPYNEQFF
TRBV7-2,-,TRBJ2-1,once,TGTGCCAGCAGCTTCCCCGTCCAGGCTCAACCGCACAATGAGCAGTTCTTC,CASSFPVQAQPHNEQFF
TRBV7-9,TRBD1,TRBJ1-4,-,TGTGCCAGCAGCTTAGGCCTGGACAGGGTTAATGAAAAACTGTTTTTT,CASSLGLDRVNEKLFF
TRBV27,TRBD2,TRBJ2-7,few,TGTGCCAGCGCCGGGATCGCTAGCGGGGTACAGAGATACGAGCAGTACTTC,CASAGIASGVQRYEQYF
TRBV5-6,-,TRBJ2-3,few,TGTGCCAGCAGAGAAGGGTCTTCCACAGATACGCAGTATTTT,CASREGSSTDTQYF
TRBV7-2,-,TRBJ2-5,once,TGTGCCAGCAGCCAAAGGTACCCACCCGAGACCCAGTACTTC,CASSQRYPPETQYF
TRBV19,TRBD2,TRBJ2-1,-,TGTGCCAGTAGTATCGCAGCGGGACCGGGCAATGAGCAGTTCTTC,CASSIAAGPGNEQFF
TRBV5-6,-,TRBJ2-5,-,TGTGCCAGCAGCTTTGATGTGACCCAGTACTTC,CASSFDVTQYF
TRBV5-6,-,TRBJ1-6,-,TGTGCCAGCTCGGGAAAGTATAATTCACCCCTCCACTTT,CASSGKYNSPLHF
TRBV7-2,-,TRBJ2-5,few,TGTGCCAGCACCTCCGGGCGGGACCCCTCAGAGACCCAGTACTTC,CASTSGRDPSETQYF
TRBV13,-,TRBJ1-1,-,TGTGCCAGCAGCTCTCAGCTGGGGGAAGCTTTCTTT,CASSSQLGEAFF
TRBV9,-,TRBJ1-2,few,TGTGCCAGCAGCGTAGGGCCAGCCCAGGGTGGCTACACCTTC,CASSVGPAQGGYTF
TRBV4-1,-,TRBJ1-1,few,TGCGCCAGCAGCCAGGTAGGAATCGAGACTGAAGCTTTCTTT,CASSQVGIETEAFF
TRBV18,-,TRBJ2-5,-,TGTGCCAGCTCCCCTGGGGCCCAAGAGACCCAGTACTTC,CASSPGAQETQYF
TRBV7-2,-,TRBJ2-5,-,TGTGCCAGCAGCTTCAGTTGGCAAGAGACCCAGTACTTC,CASSFSWQETQYF
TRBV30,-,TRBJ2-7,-,TGTGCCTGGAGTGTCCTGAGGGGACTCGAGCAGTACTTC,CAWSVLRGLEQYF
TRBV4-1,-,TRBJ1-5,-,TGCGCCAGCAGCCAAGCCCACGCGAGGGGTGTTGTCAATCAGCCCCAGCATTTT,CASSQAHARGVVNQPQHF
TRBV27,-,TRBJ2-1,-,TGTGCCAGCAGTTTTAGTGCACTTCTGGCGGTAAGCTCCTACAATGAGCAGTTCTTC,CASSFSALLAVSSYNEQFF
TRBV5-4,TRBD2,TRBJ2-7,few,TGTGCCAGCAGCTTGGGGGCAGGGCCAGCGGGAGGGAACGAGCAGTACTTC,CASSLGAGPAGGNEQYF
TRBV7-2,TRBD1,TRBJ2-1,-,TGTGCCAGCAGCTCCGACAGGGGAAGGTACAATGAGCAGTTCTTC,CASSSDRGRYNEQFF
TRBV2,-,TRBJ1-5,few,TGTGCCAGCAGTGGAGGGGGCAATCAGCCCCAGCATTTT,CASSGGGNQPQHF
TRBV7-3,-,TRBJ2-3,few,TGTGCCAGCAGCTCCCGTCGCGCGGGCGGGCCCCTTGGCACAGATACGCAGTATTTT,CASSSRRAGGPLGTDTQYF
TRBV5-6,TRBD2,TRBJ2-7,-,TGTGCCAGCAGCTTGGGGGGACTACCGGCCGTAGGGGAATACTTC,CASSLGGLPAVGEYF
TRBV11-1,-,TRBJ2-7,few,TGTGCCAGCACCTCGACAGGGAAGGGGACTTCCTACGAGCAGTACTTC,CASTSTGKGTSYEQYF
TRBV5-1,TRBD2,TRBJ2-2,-,TGCGCCAGCAGCTTGGGAGCGGGAGCGGCCGGGGAGCTGTTTTTT,CASSLGAGAAGELFF
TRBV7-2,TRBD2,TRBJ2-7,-,TGTGCCAGCAGCTTAACTAGCGGGGGCTACGAGCAGTACTTC,CASSLTSGGYEQYF
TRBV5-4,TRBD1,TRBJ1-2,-,TGTGCCACTTCCCGGGACAGTAACTATGGCTACACCTTC,CATSRDSNYGYTF
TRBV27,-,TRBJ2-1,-,TGTGCCAGCAGTTTAGGGGGTGATTACTCCTACAATGAGCAGTTCTTC,CASSLGGDYSYNEQFF
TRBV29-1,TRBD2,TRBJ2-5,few,TGCAGCGTTCGAGCGGGAGGGCCCAGGGAGCAGTACTTC,CSVRAGGPREQYF